The sample holds many counts of the clone carrying this T cell receptor beta chain. This entry belongs to a study of T-cell reconstitution after alpha-beta-depleted transplantation in children. Library preparation (for TCRbeta) was performed with unique molecular identifiers. TCRdb ran MiXCR on the PCR reads and lists one entry per CDR3 protein. The sample lists about 91,000 distinct CDR3 sequences; approximately 8.4% were seen once. The CDR3 totals 12 residues. The V gene lost 3 bases and the J gene lost 13 bases, with 13 bases spanning the gap. Germline values: CDR1 DFQATT, CDR2 SNEGSKA (reference sequence).

The material was PBMCs from the stem cell graft donor, obtained from the stem cell graft. This chain joins TRBV20-1 and TRBJ1-6; TRBD1 is a possible D gene (5 bases). This receptor was obtained from a human donor who donated a stem cell graft to a child with congenital amegakaryocytic thrombocytopenia. The CDR3 spells CSASPWQGPLHF. In DNA form, the CDR3 reads TGCAGTGCTAGTCCCTGGCAGGGCCCCCTCCACTTT.